What follows are 23 T cell receptor beta chains derived from one specimen sequenced in a study of T cells after yellow fever vaccination. Via MiXCR, TCRdb re-called the 5' RACE reads, giving one row per CDR3 protein. The sample comprises a few hundred thousand distinct CDR3 sequences, 7.5% to 9% of which are singletons, and about 3% rests with the top ten. This sample comprised CD4+ T cells sorted from PBMCs, obtained 5 days after the yellow fever booster vaccination. The receptors were gathered from a man younger than 35 who received the YFV17D yellow fever vaccine.

This clonotype was seen a handful of times. The rearrangement joins TRBV7-8 to TRBJ1-2, with a weak D call TRBD1 (5 bases). Germline CDR1 is SGHVS and CDR2 is FQNEAQ. V was shortened by 1 base and J by 4 bases, with 13 bases between the two germline ends. The CDR3 length is 15 residues. The CDR3 is CASSLEQGGSYGYTF. CDR3 DNA sequence: TGTGCCAGCAGCTTAGAGCAGGGTGGTAGCTATGGCTACACCTTC.

The table lists this clonotype with a few counts. This chain joins TRBV5-1 and TRBJ1-4; no definite D call. Germline V lookup: CDR1 SGHRS, CDR2 YFSETQ. With 3 bases removed from V and 5 bases from J, the gap between germline ends came to 11 bases. The CDR3 is 14 amino acids. CDR3 nucleotides: TGCGCCAGCAGCTCGGCCTTGGGGAATGAAAAACTGTTTTTT. It translates to CASSSALGNEKLFF.

There are a few counts of this clonotype. The chain uses TRBV3-1 and TRBJ2-2; no clear D gene. Trimming cost V 1 base and J 2 bases, with 14 bases left between them. This CDR3 comprises 17 residues. Germline loops: CDR1 LGHDT, CDR2 YNNKEL (reference sequence). CDR3 protein: CASSQALGRVNTGELFF. CDR3 coding DNA: TGTGCCAGCAGCCAAGCCCTAGGTCGGGTAAACACCGGGGAGCTGTTTTTT.

The rearrangement joins TRBV28 to TRBJ2-3, with TRBD2 matching 11 bases. Germline values: CDR1 MDHEN, CDR2 SYDVKM. CDR3 length equals 15 residues. Unmatched junction bases numbered 8, after V lost 6 bases and J lost 6 bases. CDR3 residues: CASSVAGGLVDTQYF. The CDR3 bases are TGTGCCAGCAGCGTAGCGGGGGGGTTGGTGGATACGCAGTATTTT.

The genes are TRBV11-1 and TRBJ2-3; TRBD1 might be the D (8 bases). The V gene lost 4 bases and the J gene lost 5 bases, with 22 bases spanning the gap. Germline CDR1 reads SGHAT; CDR2 reads FQDESV (reference sequence). The CDR3 length is 17 residues. Here the CDR3 DNA reads TGTGCCAGCAGCTCCCGAAGCGGGACAGGTGGGAGAGATACGCAGTATTTT. It codes for CASSSRSGTGGRDTQYF.

About this clonotype itself: This may be a read error, as it is one base from a much larger clone. The rearrangement joins TRBV7-2 to TRBJ2-5, with 10 nucleotides matching TRBD2. Germline V gene lookup returns CDR1 SGHTA and CDR2 FQGNSA. The CDR3 runs 15 residues. CDR3 bases: TGTGCCAGCAGCCTCCAGCGGGGGGGCGGGGAGAACCAGTACTTC. Residues: CASSLQRGGGENQYF.

This clonotype was recorded a few times. The CDR3 region has the DNA TGTGCCAGCCGGGACGGGCCTCACTACGAGCAGTACGTC. It translates to CASRDGPHYEQYV. This sequence joins TRBV5-6 and TRBJ2-7, with D perhaps assigned TRBD1 or TRBD2 (5 bases each). V lost 7 bases, J lost 3 bases, and 14 bases lay in between. Germline V CDR1 and CDR2: SGHDT, YYEEEE. The CDR3 covers 13 residues.

This clonotype showed up just a few times. CDR3 protein: CASSEKGFNQPQHF. Written as DNA, the CDR3 is TGTGCCAGCAGTGAGAAGGGCTTCAATCAGCCCCAGCATTTT. The chain uses TRBV6-1 and TRBJ1-5; D not resolved. In germline, CDR1 is MNHNS, CDR2 SASEGT. Trimming took 3 bases from V and 3 from J, leaving 9 bases between them. CDR3 length equals 14 residues.

This clonotype was found a few times. This chain joins TRBV6-1 and TRBJ2-2; D unresolved. Germline V gene lookup returns CDR1 MNHNS and CDR2 SASEGT. V dropped 10 bases and J dropped 0 bases, with 15 bases sitting between them. The CDR3 runs 15 residues. The CDR3, as DNA: TGTGCCACCCTGGAAAGTACGGCGAACACCGGGGAGCTGTTTTTT. Its protein product is CATLESTANTGELFF.

This clonotype was detected only a few times. CDR3 in amino acids: CASSQDLLNTEAFF. For the CDR3, the DNA is TGCGCCAGCAGCCAAGATCTACTGAACACTGAAGCTTTCTTT. This chain joins TRBV4-3 and TRBJ1-1; D is ambiguous. Trimming removed 0 bases from V and 0 bases from J, with 5 bases in between. Germline V gives CDR1 LGHNA, CDR2 YSLEER. The CDR3 spans 14 residues.

The gene calls are TRBV7-8 and TRBJ2-5, with TRBD2 as a possible D gene (6 bases). The CDR3 has 14 residues. Germline-derived CDR1 and CDR2 are SGHVS and FQNEAQ. Deletions cut 5 bases from V and 0 bases from J, with 10 bases between. CDR3 protein: CASSRRDYQETQYF. CDR3 bases: TGTGCCAGCAGCCGCAGGGACTACCAAGAGACCCAGTACTTC. Drawing the rest from reference TRBV7-8 and TRBJ2-5, the complete variable domain is GAGVSQSPRYKVAKRGQDVALRCDPISGHVSLFWYQQALGQGPEFLTYFQNEAQLDKSGLPSDRFFAERPEGSVSTLKIQRTQQEDSAVYLCASSRRDYQETQYFGPGTRLLVL.

V and J are TRBV7-3 and TRBJ2-3; maybe TRBD1 (5 bases). The CDR3 length is 15 residues. From germline, CDR1 is SGHTA and CDR2 FQGTGA. V lost 5 bases and J 2 bases, leaving 14 bases between the germline ends. The CDR3 sequence: CASSPYETDTDTQYF. CDR3 nucleotide sequence: TGTGCCAGCAGCCCATACGAGACAGACACAGATACGCAGTATTTT.

This clonotype was recorded a few times. The chain joins TRBV5-1 to TRBJ2-1, with TRBD2 identical over 9 bases. CDR3 length equals 15 residues. V lost 0 bases and J lost 5; bases outside the gene matches: 3. Germline V gives CDR1 SGHRS, CDR2 YFSETQ. CDR3 protein: CASSLAAGGHNEQFF. The CDR3, as DNA: TGCGCCAGCAGCTTGGCAGCGGGGGGTCACAATGAGCAGTTCTTC.

This clonotype has only a few counts. The rearrangement joins TRBV14 to TRBJ1-4; D ambiguous. Germline loops: CDR1 SGHDN, CDR2 FVKESK. Trimming left V 4 bases short and J 8 bases short, with 14 bases between. The CDR3 is 14 residues long. CDR3 loop: CASSPQVGAEKLFF. CDR3 nucleotides: TGTGCCAGCAGCCCGCAAGTGGGCGCGGAAAAACTGTTTTTT. The whole variable domain, filled in from reference TRBV14 and TRBJ1-4, reads EAGVTQFPSHSVIEKGQTVTLRCDPISGHDNLYWYRRVMGKEIKFLLHFVKESKQDESGMPNNRFLAERTGGTYSTLKVQPAELEDSGVYFCASSPQVGAEKLFFGSGTQLSVL.

This clonotype was found many times. The chain employs TRBV15 and TRBJ2-7; D possibly corresponds to TRBD2 (5 bases). V was trimmed by 0 bases and J by 2 bases, leaving 8 bases between them. The CDR3 totals 14 residues. In germline, CDR1 is LNHNV, CDR2 YYDKDF (reference sequence). CDR3 coding DNA: TGTGCCACCAGCAGAGACCCGGGGACCTACGAGCAGTACTTC. This encodes CATSRDPGTYEQYF.

This clonotype was seen a few times. The V and J genes are TRBV5-1 and TRBJ2-2; 7 bases line up with TRBD1. Germline CDR1 is SGHRS and CDR2 is YFSETQ. This CDR3 region has 17 residues. V lost 4 bases to trimming and J lost 0 bases; unmatched junction nucleotides: 9. The CDR3 is CASSGDSGSANTGELFF. CDR3 DNA: TGCGCCAGCAGCGGGGACAGCGGTTCCGCGAACACCGGGGAGCTGTTTTTT.

The chain recombines TRBV24-1 with TRBJ2-7; D tentatively reads TRBD1 or TRBD2 (5 bases each). The CDR3 consists of 16 residues. With 0 bases removed from V and 2 bases from J, the gap between germline ends came to 13 bases. CDR1 is KGHDR and CDR2 is SFDVKD in the germline V gene. The DNA for the CDR3 is TGTGCCACCAGTGATTTGCTCCGGGACCGCGCCTACGAGCAGTACGTC. Encoded protein: CATSDLLRDRAYEQYV.

The chain is built from TRBV28 and TRBJ1-5; D not certain. The CDR3 contains 13 residues. Germline loops: CDR1 MDHEN, CDR2 SYDVKM. Trimming cost V 1 base and J 4 bases, with 5 bases left between them. CDR3 amino acids: CASSLLWNQPQHF. As DNA, the CDR3 is TGTGCCAGCAGTTTATTATGGAATCAGCCCCAGCATTTT.

The V and J genes are TRBV2 and TRBJ2-7; 7 bases are shared with TRBD1. Germline CDR1 and CDR2: SNHLY and FYNNEI. V gave up 8 bases and J gave up 2 bases; unmatched junction bases: 3. CDR3 length: 12 residues. For the CDR3, the DNA is TGTGCCAGCCGGGACAGACCCTACGAGCAGTACTTC. Translation gives CASRDRPYEQYF. The full variable domain, rest sourced from reference TRBV2 and TRBJ2-7, is EPEVTQTPSHQVTQMGQEVILRCVPISNHLYFYWYRQILGQKVEFLVSFYNNEISEKSEIFDDQFSVERPDGSNFTLKIRSTKLEDSAMYFCASRDRPYEQYFGPGTRLTVT.

The chain couples TRBV28 to TRBJ1-1; D is possibly TRBD1 (5 bases). The CDR3 totals 14 residues. The germline V and J ends were trimmed by 3 bases and 7 bases, with 15 bases remaining between them. Germline loops: CDR1 MDHEN, CDR2 SYDVKM. The CDR3 spells CASSFPGPGREAFF. In nucleotides, the CDR3 is TGTGCCAGCAGTTTCCCGGGACCGGGCCGTGAAGCTTTCTTT.

The V gene is TRBV19, the J gene TRBJ2-7; tentatively, D is TRBD2 (6 bases). V gave up 6 bases and J gave up 0 bases, with 12 bases separating them. The CDR3 totals 14 residues. Germline CDR1 reads LNHDA; CDR2 reads SQIVND (reference sequence). CDR3 amino acids: CASSPLASSYEQYF. The CDR3 coding sequence is TGTGCCAGTAGCCCCCTAGCGAGCTCCTACGAGCAGTACTTC.

The chain links TRBV24-1 to TRBJ2-1; 11 bases line up with TRBD1. The CDR3 is made up of 18 amino acids. Germline CDR1 and CDR2: KGHDR and SFDVKD. The trim removed 3 bases at V and 4 bases at J, leaving 10 bases unmatched. CDR3 bases: TGTGCCACCAGTGATCCGATTTTGGGACAGGGGGTGTACAATGAGCAGTTCTTC. Translating gives CATSDPILGQGVYNEQFF.

The sample holds many counts of this clonotype. The genes are TRBV4-1 and TRBJ2-5, with D perhaps TRBD2 (5 bases). In germline, CDR1 is MGHRA, CDR2 YSYEKL. V was clipped by 4 bases and J by 2 bases, with 11 bases between them. CDR3 length equals 14 residues. The CDR3 region has the DNA TGCGCCAGCAGCCCCAGTCGGGGTCAAGAGACCCAGTACTTC. Protein product: CASSPSRGQETQYF.